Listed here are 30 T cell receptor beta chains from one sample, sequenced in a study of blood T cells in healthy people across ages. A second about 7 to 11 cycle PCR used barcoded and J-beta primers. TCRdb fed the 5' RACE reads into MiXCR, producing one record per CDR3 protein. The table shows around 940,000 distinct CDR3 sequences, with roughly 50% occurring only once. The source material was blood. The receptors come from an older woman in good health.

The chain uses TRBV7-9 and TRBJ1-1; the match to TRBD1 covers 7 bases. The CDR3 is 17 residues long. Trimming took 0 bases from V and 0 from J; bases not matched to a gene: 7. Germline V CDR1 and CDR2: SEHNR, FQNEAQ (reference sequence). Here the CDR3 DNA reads TGTGCCAGCAGCTTAGCCCCGGGACAGTCCTTGAACACTGAAGCTTTCTTT. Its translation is CASSLAPGQSLNTEAFF.

The CDR3 region has the DNA TGCAGTGCCCCTCTGGGGAGGTCCTACAATGAGCAGTTCTTC. Its protein is CSAPLGRSYNEQFF. The gene calls are TRBV20-1 and TRBJ2-1; D may be TRBD2 (6 bases). CDR1 is DFQATT, CDR2 SNEGSKA, per germline (reference sequence). There are 14 residues in the CDR3. V was pared by 6 bases and J by 1 base, with 13 bases between.

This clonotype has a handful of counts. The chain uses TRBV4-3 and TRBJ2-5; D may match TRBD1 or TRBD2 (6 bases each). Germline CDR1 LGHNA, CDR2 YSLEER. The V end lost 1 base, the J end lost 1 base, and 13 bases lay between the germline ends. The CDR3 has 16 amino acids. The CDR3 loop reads CASSQGSGAPQETQYF. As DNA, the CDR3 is TGCGCCAGCAGCCAAGGCTCGGGGGCCCCCCAAGAGACCCAGTACTTC.

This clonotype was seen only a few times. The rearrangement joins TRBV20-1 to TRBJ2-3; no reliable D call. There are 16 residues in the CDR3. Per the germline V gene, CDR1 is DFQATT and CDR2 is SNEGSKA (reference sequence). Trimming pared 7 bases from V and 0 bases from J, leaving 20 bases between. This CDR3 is CSGSVPRSTSTDTQYF. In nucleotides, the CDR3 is TGCAGTGGGTCCGTCCCCCGTAGCACTAGCACAGATACGCAGTATTTT.

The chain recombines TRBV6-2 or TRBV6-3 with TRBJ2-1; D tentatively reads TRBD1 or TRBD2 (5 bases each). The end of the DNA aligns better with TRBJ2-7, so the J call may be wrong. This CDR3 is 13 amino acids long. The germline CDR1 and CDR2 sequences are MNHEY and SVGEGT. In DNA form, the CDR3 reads TGTGCCAGCAGTTACTCGGGGGTCCATGAGCAGTACTTC. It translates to CASSYSGVHEQYF.

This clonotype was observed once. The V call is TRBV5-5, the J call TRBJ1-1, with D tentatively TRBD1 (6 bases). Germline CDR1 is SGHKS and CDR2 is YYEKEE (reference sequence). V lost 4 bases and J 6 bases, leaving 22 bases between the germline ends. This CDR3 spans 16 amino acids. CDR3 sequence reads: CASSRRLVTGAPEAFF. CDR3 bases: TGTGCCAGCAGCCGCAGGTTGGTCACGGGGGCCCCTGAAGCTTTCTTT.

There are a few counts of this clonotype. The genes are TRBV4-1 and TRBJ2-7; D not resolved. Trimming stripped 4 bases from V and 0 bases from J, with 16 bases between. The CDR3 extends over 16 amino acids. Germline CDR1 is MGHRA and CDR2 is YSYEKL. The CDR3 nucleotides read TGCGCCAGCAGCCGAGACGAAACAGTGATCTCCTACGAGCAGTACTTC. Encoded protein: CASSRDETVISYEQYF.

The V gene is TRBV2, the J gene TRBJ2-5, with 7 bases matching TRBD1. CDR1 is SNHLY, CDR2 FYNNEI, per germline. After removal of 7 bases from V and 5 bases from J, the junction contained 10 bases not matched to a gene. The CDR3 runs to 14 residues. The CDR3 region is CASTRDRVTETQYF. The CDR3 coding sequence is TGTGCCAGCACGCGCGACAGGGTGACGGAGACCCAGTACTTC.

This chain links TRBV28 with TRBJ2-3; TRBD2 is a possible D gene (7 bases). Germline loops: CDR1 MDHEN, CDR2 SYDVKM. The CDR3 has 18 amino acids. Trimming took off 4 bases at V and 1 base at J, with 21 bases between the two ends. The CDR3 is CASSSQAGGAWGTDTQYF. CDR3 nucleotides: TGTGCCAGCAGTTCCCAAGCTGGGGGGGCATGGGGCACAGATACGCAGTATTTT.

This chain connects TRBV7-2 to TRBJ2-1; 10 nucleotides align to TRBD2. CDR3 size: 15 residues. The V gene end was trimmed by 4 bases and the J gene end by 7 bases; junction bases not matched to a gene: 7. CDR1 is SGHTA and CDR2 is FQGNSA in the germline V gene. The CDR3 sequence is CASSSPSGRRNEQFF. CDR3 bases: TGTGCCAGCAGCTCCCCTAGCGGGAGAAGGAATGAGCAGTTCTTC.

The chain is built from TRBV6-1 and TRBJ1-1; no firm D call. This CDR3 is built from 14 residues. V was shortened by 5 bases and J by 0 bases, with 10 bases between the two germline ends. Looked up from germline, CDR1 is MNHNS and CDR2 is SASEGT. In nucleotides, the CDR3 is TGTGCCAGCAGTCCGGATTACATGAACACTGAAGCTTTCTTT. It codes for CASSPDYMNTEAFF.

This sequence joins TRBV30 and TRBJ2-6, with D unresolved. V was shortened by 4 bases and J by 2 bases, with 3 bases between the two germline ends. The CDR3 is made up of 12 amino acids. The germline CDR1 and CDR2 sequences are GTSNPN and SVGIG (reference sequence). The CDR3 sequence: CAWITGANVLTF. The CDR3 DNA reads TGTGCCTGGATCACTGGGGCCAACGTCCTGACTTTC.

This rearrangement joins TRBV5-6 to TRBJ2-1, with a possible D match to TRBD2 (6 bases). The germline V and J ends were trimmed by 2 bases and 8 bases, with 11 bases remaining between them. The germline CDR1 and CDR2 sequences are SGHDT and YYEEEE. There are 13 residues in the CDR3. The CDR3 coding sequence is TGTGCCAGCAGCTTTATTAGCGGCCATGAGCAGTTCTTC. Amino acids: CASSFISGHEQFF.

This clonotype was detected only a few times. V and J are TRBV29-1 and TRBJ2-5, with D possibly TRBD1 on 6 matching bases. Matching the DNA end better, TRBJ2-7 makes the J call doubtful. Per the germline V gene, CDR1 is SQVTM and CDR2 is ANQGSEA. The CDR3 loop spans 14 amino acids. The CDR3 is CSIQGLRGRDEQYF. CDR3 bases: TGCAGCATCCAGGGGCTCCGCGGTAGGGACGAGCAGTACTTC.

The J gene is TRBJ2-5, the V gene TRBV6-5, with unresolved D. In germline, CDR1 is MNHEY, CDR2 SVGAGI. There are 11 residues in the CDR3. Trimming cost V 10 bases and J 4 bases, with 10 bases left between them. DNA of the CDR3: TGTGCCACTGGGCCAAGAGAGACCCAGTACTTC. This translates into CATGPRETQYF.

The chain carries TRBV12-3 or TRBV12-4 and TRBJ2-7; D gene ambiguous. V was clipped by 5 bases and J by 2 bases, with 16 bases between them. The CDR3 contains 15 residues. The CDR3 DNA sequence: TGTGCCAGCAGTCCCCCTCTAGGGTCGCCCTACGAGCAGTACTTC. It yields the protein CASSPPLGSPYEQYF.

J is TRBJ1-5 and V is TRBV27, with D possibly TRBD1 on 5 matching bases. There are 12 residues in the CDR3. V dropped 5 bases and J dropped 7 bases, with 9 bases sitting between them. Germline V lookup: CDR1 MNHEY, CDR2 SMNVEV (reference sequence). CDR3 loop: CASSTGLQPQHF. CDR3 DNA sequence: TGTGCCAGCAGTACAGGTCTCCAGCCCCAGCATTTT.

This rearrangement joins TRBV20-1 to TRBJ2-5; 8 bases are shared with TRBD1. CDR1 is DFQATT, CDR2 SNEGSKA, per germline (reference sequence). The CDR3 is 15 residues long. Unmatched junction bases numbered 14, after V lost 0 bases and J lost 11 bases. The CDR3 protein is CSARDFETGGNEQYF. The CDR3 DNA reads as TGCAGTGCTAGAGATTTCGAAACAGGGGGGAATGAGCAGTACTTC.

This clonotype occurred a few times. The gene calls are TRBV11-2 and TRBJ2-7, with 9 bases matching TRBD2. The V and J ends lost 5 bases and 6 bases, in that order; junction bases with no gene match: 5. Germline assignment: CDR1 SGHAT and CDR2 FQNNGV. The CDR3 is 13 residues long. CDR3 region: CASSVSGSLEQYF. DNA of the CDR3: TGTGCCAGCAGCGTTAGCGGGAGCCTCGAGCAGTACTTC.

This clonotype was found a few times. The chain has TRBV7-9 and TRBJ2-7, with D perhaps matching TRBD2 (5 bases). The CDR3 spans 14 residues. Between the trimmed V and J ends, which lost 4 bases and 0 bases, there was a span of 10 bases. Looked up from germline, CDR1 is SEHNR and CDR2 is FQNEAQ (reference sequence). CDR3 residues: CASSWASRSYEQYF. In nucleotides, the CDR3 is TGTGCCAGCAGCTGGGCTAGCCGCTCCTACGAGCAGTACTTC.

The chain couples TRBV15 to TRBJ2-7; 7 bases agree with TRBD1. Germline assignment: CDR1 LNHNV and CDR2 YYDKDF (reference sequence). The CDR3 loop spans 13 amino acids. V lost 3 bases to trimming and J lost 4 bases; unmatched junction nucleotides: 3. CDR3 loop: CATSRNRGYEQYF. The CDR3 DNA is TGTGCCACCAGCAGGAACAGGGGTTACGAGCAGTACTTC.

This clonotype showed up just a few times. CDR3 protein: CASSYLWTSGNNEQFF. The CDR3 region has the DNA TGTGCCAGCAGTTACCTATGGACTAGCGGGAACAATGAGCAGTTCTTC. V is TRBV6-2 or TRBV6-3 and J is TRBJ2-1, with TRBD2 identical over 12 bases. The CDR3 length is 16 residues. The V segment lost 2 bases and the J segment 5 bases; nucleotides outside the gene matches: 4. The germline gives CDR1 MNHEY, CDR2 SVGEGT.

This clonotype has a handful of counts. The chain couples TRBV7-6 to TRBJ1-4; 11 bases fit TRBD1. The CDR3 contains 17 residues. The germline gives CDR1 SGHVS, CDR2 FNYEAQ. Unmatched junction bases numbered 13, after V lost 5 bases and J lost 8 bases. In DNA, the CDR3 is TGTGCCAGCAGCGACGGGACAGGGGGGGCCCAAGGCGAAAAACTGTTTTTT. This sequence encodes CASSDGTGGAQGEKLFF.

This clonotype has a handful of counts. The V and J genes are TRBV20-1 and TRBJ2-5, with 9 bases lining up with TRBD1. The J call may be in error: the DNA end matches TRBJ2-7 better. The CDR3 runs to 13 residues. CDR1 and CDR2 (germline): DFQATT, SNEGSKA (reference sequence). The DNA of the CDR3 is TGCAGTGCTTTTAAGGACAGGGGTTTCGAGCAGTACTTC. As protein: CSAFKDRGFEQYF.

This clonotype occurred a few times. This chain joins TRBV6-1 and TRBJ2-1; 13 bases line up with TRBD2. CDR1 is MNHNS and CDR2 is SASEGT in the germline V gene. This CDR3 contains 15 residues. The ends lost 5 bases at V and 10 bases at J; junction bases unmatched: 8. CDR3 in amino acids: CASSTLAGGPGEQFF. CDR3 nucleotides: TGTGCCAGCAGTACACTAGCGGGAGGGCCAGGCGAGCAGTTCTTC.

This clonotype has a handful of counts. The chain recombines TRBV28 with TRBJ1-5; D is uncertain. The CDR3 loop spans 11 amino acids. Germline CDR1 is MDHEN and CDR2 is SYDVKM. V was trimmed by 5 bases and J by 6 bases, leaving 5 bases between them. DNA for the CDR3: TGTGCCAGCAGTGCGGCTCAGCCCCAGCATTTT. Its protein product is CASSAAQPQHF.

The CDR3 protein is CSARWPPSYNEQFF. CDR3 sequence (DNA): TGCAGTGCTAGGTGGCCCCCATCCTACAATGAGCAGTTCTTC. J is TRBJ2-1 and V is TRBV20-1, with D unresolved. This CDR3 spans 14 amino acids. Trimming left V 3 bases short and J 1 base short, with 10 bases between. From germline, CDR1 is DFQATT and CDR2 SNEGSKA (reference sequence).

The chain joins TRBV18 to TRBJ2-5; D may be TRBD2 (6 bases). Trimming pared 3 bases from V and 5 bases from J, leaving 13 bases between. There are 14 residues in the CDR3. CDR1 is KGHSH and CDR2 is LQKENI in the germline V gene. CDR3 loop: CASSPQSGLETQYF. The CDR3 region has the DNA TGTGCCAGCTCACCCCAGAGCGGGCTGGAGACCCAGTACTTC.

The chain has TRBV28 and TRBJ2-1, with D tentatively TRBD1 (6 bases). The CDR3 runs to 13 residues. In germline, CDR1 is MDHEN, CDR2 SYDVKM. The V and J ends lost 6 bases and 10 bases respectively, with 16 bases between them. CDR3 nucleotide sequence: TGTGCCAGCAGATATAACAGGGTCGGGGAGCAGTTCTTC. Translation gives CASRYNRVGEQFF.

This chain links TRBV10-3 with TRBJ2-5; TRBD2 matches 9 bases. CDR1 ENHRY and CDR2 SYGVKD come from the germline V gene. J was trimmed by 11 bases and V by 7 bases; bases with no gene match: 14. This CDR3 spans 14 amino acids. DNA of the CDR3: TGTGCCATCAAACCGGGACTAGCAGGGTTGGAGCAGTACTTC. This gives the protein CAIKPGLAGLEQYF.